Below, 30 T cell receptor beta chains from the same sample are listed, as sequenced in a study of Graves' ophthalmopathy and Graves' hyperthyroidism. As the template, RNA transcripts were used to amplify TCR beta CDR3 regions. Second-round multiplex PCR came after a first-round RT-PCR that employed HTBI primers. In TCRdb, the multiplex PCR reads were re-called with MiXCR into one record per CDR3 protein. The data show approximately 1.2 million distinct CDR3 sequences, with 35% to 40% seen just once and around 10% held by the top ten. The sample consisted of peripheral blood or thyroid tissue (not recorded which). These receptors all come from an adult man with Graves' hyperthyroidism.

Ten or more counts support this clonotype. The rearrangement links TRBV7-2 to TRBJ1-2; 8 positions match TRBD1. V gave up 4 bases and J gave up 3 bases; unmatched junction bases: 7. The CDR3 spans 15 residues. CDR1 SGHTA and CDR2 FQGNSA come from the germline V gene. This CDR3 reads CASSSVAGGDYGYTF. DNA for the CDR3: TGTGCCAGCAGCTCGGTGGCAGGGGGCGACTATGGCTACACCTTC.

For this clonotype: A much more abundant neighbour one base away suggests this may be a read error. V and J are TRBV4-3 and TRBJ2-5; the D is unclear. The CDR3 covers 15 residues. Looked up from germline, CDR1 is LGHNA and CDR2 is YSLEER. Here the CDR3 DNA reads TGCACCAGCAGCCAAGGCGAAACCGCCCAAGAGACCCAGTACTTC. Protein: CTSSQGETAQETQYF.

This clonotype was seen many times. The V gene is TRBV7-2, the J gene TRBJ2-2; D uncertain. CDR1 is SGHTA, CDR2 FQGNSA, per germline. The CDR3 has 16 residues. With 4 bases removed from V and 3 bases from J, the gap between germline ends came to 15 bases. CDR3: CASSSPHSSYTGELFF. The CDR3 nucleotides are TGTGCCAGCAGCTCCCCCCATAGCTCGTACACCGGGGAGCTGTTTTTT.

This clonotype was counted many times. The chain employs TRBV20-1 and TRBJ1-1; D is undetermined. From germline, CDR1 is DFQATT and CDR2 SNEGSKA (reference sequence). The CDR3 has 12 amino acids. V gave up 8 bases and J gave up 4 bases, with 14 bases separating them. The CDR3 spells CSQIPRSTEAFF. The CDR3 DNA reads TGCAGTCAAATACCCAGATCCACTGAAGCTTTCTTT.

Many counts were recorded for this clonotype. This chain connects TRBV6-6 to TRBJ1-5, with no clear D. CDR1 is MNHNY and CDR2 is SVGAGI in the germline V gene (reference sequence). This CDR3 has 13 residues. V lost 2 bases and J lost 11, with 13 bases in between. The CDR3 DNA reads TGTGCCAGCAGTTACGCGGACCCATCAGCCCAGCATTTT. Amino acid sequence: CASSYADPSAQHF.

This clonotype occurred a few times. V is TRBV12-3 or TRBV12-4 and J is TRBJ1-5; TRBD1 might be the D (6 bases). The CDR3 loop spans 14 amino acids. V was pared by 7 bases and J by 5 bases, with 15 bases between. CDR3 nucleotides: TGTGCCAGCAACCTACAGGGTCTAGATCAGCCCCAGCATTTT. Translated, it gives CASNLQGLDQPQHF.

This chain connects TRBV6-5 to TRBJ2-7; tentatively, D is TRBD1 (6 bases). Per germline, CDR1 MNHEY and CDR2 SVGAGI. Trimming left V 5 bases short and J 3 bases short, with 14 bases between. The CDR3 sequence is 14 residues long. CDR3 DNA sequence: TGTGCCAGCAGTGAAGGTTGGGACAACTACGAGCAGTACTTC. It encodes CASSEGWDNYEQYF.

This clonotype appeared a single time. The V call is TRBV29-1, the J call TRBJ2-5; 13 positions agree with TRBD2. This CDR3 has 17 amino acids. The germline gives CDR1 SQVTM, CDR2 ANQGSEA. The ends lost 6 bases at V and 4 bases at J; junction bases unmatched: 14. CDR3 region: CSVPKRGGLAGSETQYF. The CDR3 DNA reads TGCAGCGTACCAAAGCGGGGGGGACTAGCGGGATCAGAGACCCAGTACTTC.

The rearrangement uses TRBV11-1 and TRBJ1-6, with D perhaps matching TRBD1 (5 bases). The CDR3 consists of 17 residues. V lost 5 bases, J lost 7 bases, and 21 bases lay in between. Germline lookup yields CDR1 SGHAT and CDR2 FQDESV (reference sequence). CDR3 in amino acids: CASSLAVADGGNSPLHF. The CDR3 region has the DNA TGTGCCAGCAGCCTTGCAGTAGCGGACGGGGGAAATTCACCCCTCCACTTT.

The gene calls are TRBV7-4 and TRBJ1-4, with 10 bases identical to TRBD1. Germline V lookup: CDR1 SGHVT, CDR2 SQSDAQ. The CDR3 is made up of 14 amino acids. The V gene end was trimmed by 7 bases and the J gene end by 10 bases; junction bases not matched to a gene: 9. CDR3 region: CASNPGTGEGKLFF. The CDR3 DNA is TGTGCCAGCAACCCCGGGACAGGGGAAGGAAAACTGTTTTTT.

This clonotype came up many times. The rearrangement links TRBV10-3 to TRBJ1-5; no clear D. This CDR3 has 17 amino acids. Per germline, CDR1 ENHRY and CDR2 SYGVKD. The ends were cut back, 8 bases at V and 4 bases at J, with 24 bases in the middle. CDR3 in amino acids: CAISGGPTPGLNQPQHF. The DNA for the CDR3 is TGTGCCATCTCGGGCGGCCCGACACCGGGGTTGAATCAGCCCCAGCATTTT.

This clonotype was found a few times. The chain has TRBV25-1 and TRBJ2-3; D uncertain. The CDR3 has 13 residues. V lost 6 bases and J 2 bases, leaving 9 bases between the germline ends. Looked up from germline, CDR1 is MGHDK and CDR2 is SYGVNS. CDR3 sequence reads: CASSRQVTDTQYF. DNA of the CDR3: TGTGCCAGCAGCCGACAAGTCACAGATACGCAGTATTTT.

The chain has TRBV7-2 and TRBJ2-7; a possible D gene is TRBD1 (6 bases). V lost 0 bases and J 3 bases, leaving 21 bases between the germline ends. Germline CDR1 reads SGHTA; CDR2 reads FQGNSA. CDR3 size: 18 residues. The CDR3 DNA follows: TGTGCCAGCAGCTTAGCGGTTTCAGGGGAGTGGAAGGACTACGAGCAGTACTTC. Amino acids: CASSLAVSGEWKDYEQYF.

The chain uses TRBV4-1 and TRBJ2-5; perhaps D is TRBD1 or TRBD2 (5 bases each). The CDR3 totals 15 residues. Germline CDR1 is MGHRA and CDR2 is YSYEKL. Trimming pared 6 bases from V and 11 bases from J, leaving 25 bases between. The CDR3 region has the DNA TGCGCCAGCAGACCCTCTGGGACCGTAGTATACGGGCAGTACTTC. Translated: CASRPSGTVVYGQYF.

This clonotype has only a few counts. The chain recombines TRBV19 with TRBJ1-6, with unresolved D. Germline CDR1 and CDR2: LNHDA and SQIVND (reference sequence). The V gene lost 7 bases and the J gene lost 0 bases, with 7 bases spanning the gap. The CDR3 is 14 amino acids. The chain's CDR3 is CASNGGSYNSPLHF. The CDR3 bases are TGTGCCAGTAACGGAGGCTCCTATAATTCACCCCTCCACTTT.

This clonotype was seen ten or more times. The gene calls are TRBV29-1 and TRBJ1-2; D uncertain. The CDR3 sequence is 15 residues long. Germline V gene sequence: CDR1 SQVTM, CDR2 ANQGSEA. Trimming removed 0 bases at V and 4 bases at J, with 15 bases between. The CDR3 coding sequence is TGCAGCGTTGAAGAATCGGGCAGGAGATCCTATGGCTACACCTTC. This gives the protein CSVEESGRRSYGYTF.

Notes on this clonotype: A much larger clone is a single base away; this may be a read error. The chain links TRBV5-6 to TRBJ2-7; 11 nucleotides align to TRBD2. CDR3 length: 15 amino acids. Germline V gene lookup returns CDR1 SGHDT and CDR2 YYEEEE. This chain's CDR3 is CAGSLMGLADYEQYF. CDR3 nucleotides: TGTGCCGGCAGCTTGATGGGACTAGCGGACTACGAGCAGTACTTC.

This clonotype came up many times. The rearrangement links TRBV10-3 to TRBJ1-2; D remains ambiguous. Trimming took 2 bases from V and 3 from J, leaving 13 bases between them. The CDR3 sequence is 15 residues long. Looked up from germline, CDR1 is ENHRY and CDR2 is SYGVKD. CDR3 sequence (DNA): TGTGCCATCAGTGAGCCGTCCAGCGCATACTATGGCTACACCTTC. This codes for CAISEPSSAYYGYTF.

The chain employs TRBV10-3 and TRBJ1-2; 7 bases line up with TRBD1. Germline assignment: CDR1 ENHRY and CDR2 SYGVKD. The junction had 10 bases not matched to a gene; V was cut back by 10 bases and J by 2 bases. This CDR3 spans 14 amino acids. The CDR3 sequence: CASRDSLLNYGYTF. The CDR3 coding sequence is TGTGCCAGCCGGGACAGTCTTTTAAACTATGGCTACACCTTC.

CDR3 coding DNA: TGCAGTGCTATCCGGACCGGCGGGATGTACGAGCAGTACTTC. Translation gives CSAIRTGGMYEQYF. The chain carries TRBV20-1 and TRBJ2-7; D may be TRBD2 (6 bases). The CDR3 consists of 14 residues. V was pared by 4 bases and J by 4 bases, with 17 bases between. CDR1 is DFQATT and CDR2 is SNEGSKA in the germline V gene (reference sequence).

This clonotype appeared many times. This chain links TRBV5-8 with TRBJ2-7; the D gene is possibly TRBD1 (7 bases). From germline, CDR1 is SGHTS and CDR2 YDEGEE. The CDR3 extends over 13 amino acids. The V end was cut by 3 bases, the J end by 4 bases, with 11 bases between. CDR3 residues: CASSSTGRYEQYF. CDR3 nucleotides: TGTGCCAGCAGCTCGACAGGGAGGTACGAGCAGTACTTC.

In its sample, this clonotype was seen many times. This chain uses TRBV7-9 with TRBJ2-2, with D possibly being TRBD1 (6 bases). Germline V CDR1 and CDR2: SEHNR, FQNEAQ (reference sequence). Trimming cost V 1 base and J 2 bases, with 8 bases left between them. The CDR3 extends over 15 amino acids. CDR3 sequence (DNA): TGTGCCAGCAGCTTAGGGGACACCAACACCGGGGAGCTGTTTTTT. Protein: CASSLGDTNTGELFF.

This chain connects TRBV5-5 to TRBJ2-7; 9 nucleotides line up with TRBD1. V was pared by 4 bases and J by 6 bases, with 8 bases of the junction left unmatched. Germline CDR1 SGHKS, CDR2 YYEKEE (reference sequence). The CDR3 length is 14 residues. CDR3 DNA: TGTGCCAGCAGCCCATGGGACAGGGCAGCCGAGCAGTACTTC. Amino acids: CASSPWDRAAEQYF.

This clonotype came up once. The genes are TRBV5-6 and TRBJ2-5, with TRBD1 matching over 7 bases. Germline trimming cut 1 base from V and 11 bases from J; bases unmatched to any gene: 11. This CDR3 has 14 residues. Germline lookup yields CDR1 SGHDT and CDR2 YYEEEE. The CDR3 loop reads CASSLPGQPIRQYF. CDR3 DNA sequence: TGTGCCAGCAGCTTGCCGGGACAGCCGATTCGACAGTACTTC.

This clonotype was counted many times. The chain has TRBV12-3 or TRBV12-4 and TRBJ2-7, with no clear D. The CDR3 is 15 residues long. Deletions cut 1 base from V and 0 bases from J, with 10 bases between. The CDR3: CASSLGHLLSYEQYF. The DNA for the CDR3 is TGTGCCAGCAGTTTAGGCCACTTGCTCTCCTACGAGCAGTACTTC.

This clonotype was seen ten or more times. The chain employs TRBV6-5 and TRBJ1-1; D not certain. The CDR3 contains 13 residues. Germline V gives CDR1 MNHEY, CDR2 SVGAGI. Between the trimmed V and J ends, which lost 6 bases and 2 bases, there was a span of 10 bases. CDR3 nucleotide sequence: TGTGCCAGCAGAGCTACAGTAAACACTGAAGCTTTCTTT. This translates into CASRATVNTEAFF.

Turning to this clonotype: A clone one base away is much larger, so this may be a read error. This chain connects TRBV10-3 to TRBJ2-2; D perhaps matches TRBD1 (5 bases). V was shortened by 5 bases and J by 6 bases, with 10 bases between the two germline ends. CDR3 length: 13 amino acids. In germline, CDR1 is ENHRY, CDR2 SYGVKD. CDR3 nucleotide sequence: TGTGCCATCAGTCGACAGAGCGCCGGGGAGCTGTTTTTT. Its translation: CAISRQSAGELFF.

This clonotype has just one count. This CDR3 is missing its conserved last phenylalanine or tryptophan, likely due to a read error. It is unclear where the CDR3 begins or ends on the DNA, so no DNA is shown, and the CDR3 is as TCRdb lists it. The chain carries TRBV29-1 and TRBJ1-3; TRBD1 is taken as the D call from the table, unchecked against the DNA. The CDR3 extends over 11 residues, inclusive of both ends. Germline CDR1 and CDR2: SQVTM and ANQGSEA. The CDR3 loop reads CSVEDRQGANT.

This clonotype turned up a few times. A much larger clone sits a single nucleotide away, making a read error possible. The CDR3 carries no conserved terminal phenylalanine or tryptophan, so it likely arises from a read error. The chain couples TRBV7-9 to TRBJ1-1; the D is unclear. There are 15 residues in the CDR3. V lost 5 bases and J lost 5, with 18 bases in between. Per germline, CDR1 SEHNR and CDR2 FQNEAQ (reference sequence). CDR3 region: CASSQVWTPGTEAFL. CDR3 nucleotide sequence: TGTGCCAGCAGCCAAGTTTGGACCCCTGGGACTGAAGCTTTCCTT.

This clonotype was detected a few times. The J gene is TRBJ1-5, the V gene TRBV9; no clear D gene. The V end was cut by 5 bases, the J end by 7 bases, with 19 bases between. In germline, CDR1 is SGDLS, CDR2 YYNGEE. The length of the CDR3 is 15 residues. The CDR3 sequence: CASSLPGVPSQPQHF. CDR3 DNA: TGTGCCAGCAGTTTGCCCGGGGTCCCAAGCCAGCCCCAGCATTTT.